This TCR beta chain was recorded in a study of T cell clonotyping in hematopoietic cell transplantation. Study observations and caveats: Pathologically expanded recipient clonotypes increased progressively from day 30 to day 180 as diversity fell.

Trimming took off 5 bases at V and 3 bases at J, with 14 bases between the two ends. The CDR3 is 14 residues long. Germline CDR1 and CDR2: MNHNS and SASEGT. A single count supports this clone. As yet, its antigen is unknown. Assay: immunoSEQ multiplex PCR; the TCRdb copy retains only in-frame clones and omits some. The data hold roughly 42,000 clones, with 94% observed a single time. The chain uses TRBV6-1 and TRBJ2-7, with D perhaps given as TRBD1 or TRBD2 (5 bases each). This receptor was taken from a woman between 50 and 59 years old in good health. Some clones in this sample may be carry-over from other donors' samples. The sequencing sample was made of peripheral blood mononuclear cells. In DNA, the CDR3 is TGTGCCAGCAGTCACCGGGACGGAGGCTACGAGCAGTACTTC. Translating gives CASSHRDGGYEQYF.